Listed here are 24 T cell receptor beta chains from one sample, sequenced in a study of control samples from healthy donors and cancer patients. Sequencing used immunoSEQ multiplex PCR; TCRdb keeps in-frame clones, though not all of them. The sample consists of approximately 150,000 clones, just over 95% of them appearing once. Sequenced: blood. These receptors all come from a woman in her twenties or thirties in good health.

The gene calls are TRBV28 and TRBJ1-2; D is unresolved. V was clipped by 8 bases and J by 4 bases, with 8 bases between them. From germline, CDR1 is MDHEN and CDR2 SYDVKM. This CDR3 is built from 11 residues. The CDR3 DNA is TGTGCCAGCCGGGAATTCTATGGCTACACCTTC. As protein: CASREFYGYTF.

This chain links TRBV5-5 with TRBJ1-6; D ambiguous. Germline V gene lookup returns CDR1 SGHKS and CDR2 YYEKEE (reference sequence). The V and J ends lost 3 bases and 10 bases respectively, with 14 bases between them. This CDR3 region has 14 residues. The CDR3 loop is CASSSRRTLSPLHF. The CDR3 DNA is TGTGCCAGCAGCTCGCGGCGGACGCTCTCACCCCTCCACTTT. Based on the CDR3 plus reference TRBV5-5 and TRBJ1-6, the full variable domain is DAGVTQSPTHLIKTRGQQVTLRCSPISGHKSVSWYQQVLGQGPQFIFQYYEKEERGRGNFPDRFSARQFPNYSSELNVNALLLGDSALYLCASSSRRTLSPLHFGNGTRLTVT.

The chain joins TRBV4-1 to TRBJ1-2, with D uncertain. The CDR3 contains 12 residues. The V end was cut by 1 base, the J end by 7 bases, with 7 bases between. Germline values: CDR1 MGHRA, CDR2 YSYEKL. The CDR3 bases are TGCGCCAGCAGCCAAGGTACAGTTGGCTACACCTTC. Translating it yields CASSQGTVGYTF.

This rearrangement joins TRBV5-5 to TRBJ1-6, with D unresolved. V shed 0 bases and J shed 7 bases, with 11 bases lying between them. The CDR3 has 15 residues. The V gene's germline CDR1 is SGHKS and CDR2 YYEKEE (reference sequence). CDR3 in amino acids: CASSLGTVGNSPLHF. The CDR3 DNA sequence: TGTGCCAGCAGCTTGGGGACGGTCGGGAATTCACCCCTCCACTTT.

This chain connects TRBV10-3 to TRBJ1-1, with a possible D match to TRBD1 (5 bases). Germline CDR1 and CDR2: ENHRY and SYGVKD. V lost 4 bases, J lost 5 bases, and 14 bases lay in between. There are 14 residues in the CDR3. CDR3 in DNA: TGTGCCATCAGTGTCGGAGGGGCGGTGACTGAAGCTTTCTTT. Translating it yields CAISVGGAVTEAFF.

CDR3 protein: CASSLGSASGGNNEQFF. In DNA, the CDR3 is TGTGCCAGCAGCTTGGGATCTGCTAGCGGGGGCAACAATGAGCAGTTCTTC. The chain links TRBV5-4 to TRBJ2-1, with 10 bases identical to TRBD2. The CDR3 has 17 residues. Trimming removed 0 bases from V and 5 bases from J; junction bases left unmatched: 8. Germline CDR1 is SGHNT and CDR2 is YYREEE (reference sequence).

Turning to this clone: Relative to the germline gene, one junction end is altered; a read error may explain this. Written as DNA, the CDR3 is TGTGCCAGCAGCTTAGTTGCCCCGGACAGGGCTCTCCCCTTT. This codes for CASSLVAPDRALPF. The rearrangement uses TRBV7-9 and TRBJ2-3, with TRBD1 matching over 8 bases. CDR3 length: 14 residues. Germline V gene lookup returns CDR1 SEHNR and CDR2 FQNEAQ (reference sequence).

V and J are TRBV4-1 and TRBJ1-5; D gene unclear. Germline V gene data show CDR1 as MGHRA and CDR2 as YSYEKL. Between the trimmed V and J ends, which lost 0 bases and 0 bases, there was a span of 3 bases. The CDR3 is made up of 14 amino acids. The CDR3 loop reads CASSQDYSNQPQHF. The CDR3 DNA reads as TGCGCCAGCAGCCAAGATTATAGCAATCAGCCCCAGCATTTT.

This chain connects TRBV28 to TRBJ2-7; D is perhaps TRBD2 (6 bases). Trimming removed 6 bases at V and 4 bases at J, with 16 bases between. CDR1 is MDHEN and CDR2 is SYDVKM in the germline V gene. CDR3 length: 14 residues. The CDR3 reads CASRAGLFRYEQYF. The DNA for the CDR3 is TGTGCCAGCAGGGCGGGACTTTTTCGTTACGAGCAGTACTTC.

The chain combines TRBV3-1 (or the pseudogene TRBV3-2) with TRBJ2-7, with D uncertain. Trimming shortened V by 0 bases and J by 3 bases, and 6 bases separated the two germline ends. Looked up from germline, CDR1 is LGHDT and CDR2 is YNNKEL (reference sequence). The CDR3 covers 13 residues. The CDR3 DNA is TGTGCCAGCAGCCAAGATCCAAACTACGAGCAGTACTTC. Translating it yields CASSQDPNYEQYF.

The chain links TRBV7-9 to TRBJ1-5, with D possibly being TRBD1 (5 bases). The V end lost 3 bases, the J end lost 4 bases, and 10 bases lay between the germline ends. Germline V gives CDR1 SEHNR, CDR2 FQNEAQ (reference sequence). CDR3 length equals 14 residues. Here the CDR3 DNA reads TGTGCCAGCAGCTTTCAGGGTCAGAATCAGCCCCAGCATTTT. It codes for CASSFQGQNQPQHF.

The rearrangement joins TRBV27 to TRBJ2-4; D ambiguous. This CDR3 is 18 amino acids long. Germline V gene data show CDR1 as MNHEY and CDR2 as SMNVEV (reference sequence). The V and J ends lost 4 bases and 0 bases respectively, with 19 bases between them. CDR3 DNA sequence: TGTGCCAGCAGTTCCTTTTTGGCACATCCTCTAGCCAAAAACATTCAGTACTTC. As protein: CASSSFLAHPLAKNIQYF.

The V gene is TRBV5-1, the J gene TRBJ2-7, with a weak D call TRBD1 (6 bases). V shed 2 bases and J shed 3 bases, with 12 bases lying between them. This CDR3 contains 14 residues. The germline CDR1 and CDR2 sequences are SGHRS and YFSETQ. The chain's CDR3 is CASSLPGQYYEQYF. Here the CDR3 DNA reads TGCGCCAGCAGCTTACCGGGACAATACTACGAGCAGTACTTC.

This clone was detected only once. This chain links TRBV15 with TRBJ1-1; 11 positions match TRBD1. The CDR3 spans 18 residues. J lost 0 bases, V lost 0 bases, and 6 bases had no gene match. The germline gives CDR1 LNHNV, CDR2 YYDKDF (reference sequence). The CDR3, as DNA: TGTGCCACCAGCAGAGAAGGGACAGGGGGTCTTATGAACACTGAAGCTTTCTTT. Its translation is CATSREGTGGLMNTEAFF.

V gene TRBV15 combines with J gene TRBJ2-6; the match to TRBD1 covers 7 bases. Germline V gene data show CDR1 as LNHNV and CDR2 as YYDKDF (reference sequence). V gave up 0 bases and J gave up 0 bases; unmatched junction bases: 11. The CDR3 sequence is 20 residues long. CDR3 nucleotides: TGTGCCACCAGCAGAGAAGGGGGCAGGGGATTCTTCTCTGGGGCCAACGTCCTGACTTTC. Translated, it gives CATSREGGRGFFSGANVLTF.

This rearrangement joins TRBV29-1 to TRBJ1-1; tentative D call: TRBD1 (6 bases). Trimming took 3 bases from V and 7 from J, leaving 15 bases between them. CDR1 is SQVTM, CDR2 ANQGSEA, per germline. The CDR3 runs 13 residues. CDR3 bases: TGCAGCGTTGATGGGCAGGGGCATGGTGAAGCTTTCTTT. It is translated as CSVDGQGHGEAFF.

The chain couples TRBV5-6 to TRBJ2-7; D tentatively fits TRBD1 or TRBD2 (6 bases each). The CDR3 contains 15 residues. V was cut by 0 bases and J by 2 bases, with 12 bases left in between. Looked up from germline, CDR1 is SGHDT and CDR2 is YYEEEE. The CDR3 here is CASSLGRGPTYEQYF. The CDR3 nucleotides are TGTGCCAGCAGCTTGGGTCGGGGGCCGACCTACGAGCAGTACTTC.

The chain couples TRBV30 to TRBJ2-5; D ambiguous. V lost 2 bases and J 0 bases, leaving 13 bases between the germline ends. The CDR3 runs 15 residues. The germline V gene has CDR1 GTSNPN and CDR2 SVGIG (reference sequence). The DNA of the CDR3 is TGTGCCTGGAGTTCAAGTGTCACGTACCAAGAGACCCAGTACTTC. Translating gives CAWSSSVTYQETQYF.

The rearrangement joins TRBV6-5 to TRBJ2-1; 14 positions match TRBD2. Trimming at V came to 8 bases and at J to 9 bases, leaving 9 bases not matched to a gene. CDR3 length: 15 amino acids. Germline V gives CDR1 MNHEY, CDR2 SVGAGI. CDR3 protein: CASLVGLAGAAEQFF. CDR3 sequence (DNA): TGTGCCAGCCTGGTGGGACTAGCGGGAGCCGCTGAGCAGTTCTTC.

The chain uses TRBV10-3 and TRBJ2-2; a weak D match, TRBD1 (6 bases). The V gene lost 8 bases and the J gene lost 1 base, with 8 bases spanning the gap. CDR1 ENHRY and CDR2 SYGVKD come from the germline V gene. The CDR3 runs to 13 residues. CDR3 nucleotide sequence: TGTGCCATCGGACAGCTGAACACCGGGGAGCTGTTTTTT. The encoded protein is CAIGQLNTGELFF.

The chain employs TRBV6-1 and TRBJ1-5, with D possibly being TRBD1 (5 bases). CDR3 length: 15 amino acids. V shed 2 bases and J shed 6 bases, with 14 bases lying between them. Germline-derived CDR1 and CDR2 are MNHNS and SASEGT. In DNA form, the CDR3 reads TGTGCCAGCAGTGAACGGGACGGGGGACGTCAGCCCCAGCATTTT. This translates into CASSERDGGRQPQHF.

Only a few counts were recorded for this clone. V gene TRBV29-1 combines with J gene TRBJ1-1, with 9 nucleotides matching TRBD1. With 7 bases clipped from V and 1 base from J, the junction kept 7 bases outside the gene matches. This CDR3 has 14 amino acids. Germline loops: CDR1 SQVTM, CDR2 ANQGSEA. CDR3: CSASGGQGNTEAFF. The CDR3 nucleotides are TGCAGCGCCTCGGGGGGACAGGGGAACACTGAAGCTTTCTTT.

The chain is built from TRBV6-5 and TRBJ1-4; 8 nucleotides match TRBD1. The CDR3 has 14 residues. V lost 4 bases to trimming and J lost 5 bases; unmatched junction nucleotides: 3. Looked up from germline, CDR1 is MNHEY and CDR2 is SVGAGI. The CDR3 protein is CASSSWDRNEKLFF. The CDR3 bases are TGTGCCAGCAGTTCTTGGGACAGGAATGAAAAACTGTTTTTT.

About this clone itself: Other DNA sequences in this sample translate to the same CDR3. The chain is built from TRBV5-1 and TRBJ2-7; the D gene could be TRBD1 or TRBD2 (6 bases each). This CDR3 is built from 14 residues. Trimming stripped 4 bases from V and 1 base from J, with 12 bases between. From germline, CDR1 is SGHRS and CDR2 YFSETQ. The CDR3 nucleotides read TGCGCCAGCAGCCCGCGAGGGGGGTCCTACGAGCAGTACTTC. It specifies CASSPRGGSYEQYF.